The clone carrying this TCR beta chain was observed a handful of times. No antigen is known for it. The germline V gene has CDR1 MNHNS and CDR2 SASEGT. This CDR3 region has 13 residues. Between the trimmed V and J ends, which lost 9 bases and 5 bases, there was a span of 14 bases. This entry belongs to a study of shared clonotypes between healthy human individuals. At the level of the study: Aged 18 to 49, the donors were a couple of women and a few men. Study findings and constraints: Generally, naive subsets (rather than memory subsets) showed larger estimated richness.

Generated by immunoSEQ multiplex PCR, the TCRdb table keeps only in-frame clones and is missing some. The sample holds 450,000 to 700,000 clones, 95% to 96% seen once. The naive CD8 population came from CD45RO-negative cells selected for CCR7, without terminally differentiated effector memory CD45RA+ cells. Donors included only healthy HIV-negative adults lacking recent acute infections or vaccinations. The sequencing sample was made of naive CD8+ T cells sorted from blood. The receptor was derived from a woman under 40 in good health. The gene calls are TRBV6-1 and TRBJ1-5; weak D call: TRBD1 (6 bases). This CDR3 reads CASGEGGYQPQHF. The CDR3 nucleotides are TGTGCCAGTGGCGAGGGGGGTTATCAGCCCCAGCATTTT.